The following is a T cell receptor (beta chain) sequence with its context. The antigen remains undetermined. This sample was taken from a study of molecular identifiers for immune sequencing clone quantification. With listed TCR primers and previously described methods, bulk TCR libraries were prepared. One entry per CDR3 protein results from TCRdb running MiXCR on the PCR reads. Among more than 450,000 distinct CDR3 sequences listed, 25% were seen once. Study results and caveats: Jurkat TCR RNA spiked in from one cell (amid some 1.1 million naive cells) was reportedly detectable.

The receptor's source is a human donor in good health. Some libraries in this study had Jurkat cell RNA spiked in. Input material: naive CD8+ T cells from blood, with Jurkat cell RNA spiked in. Subset given: FACS-sorted CD8+CD4-CCR7+CD45RA+ naive T cells.

The CDR3 DNA sequence: TGCGCCAGCAGACTACCCCGGACAGGGAGTAACTATGGCTACACCTTC. Protein sequence: CASRLPRTGSNYGYTF. The chain links TRBV5-1 to TRBJ1-2; TRBD1 aligns across 8 bases. The germline CDR1 and CDR2 sequences are SGHRS and YFSETQ. V dropped 5 bases and J dropped 1; count of bases not matched to a gene: 10. CDR3 length: 16 residues.